This TCR beta chain was sequenced in a study of control samples from healthy donors and cancer patients. CDR1 is SGDLS and CDR2 is YYNGEE in the germline V gene. This CDR3 has 15 amino acids. V dropped 0 bases and J dropped 1 base, with 7 bases sitting between them. This clone came up once. Other nucleotide sequences in the sample specify the same CDR3. The table came from immunoSEQ multiplex PCR; TCRdb's copy has only in-frame clones and leaves some out. The data contain about 170,000 clones, 90% to 95% of them singletons. The receptor's source is a woman in her twenties or thirties in good health. The source material was blood. The chain couples TRBV9 to TRBJ1-4, with D hard to call. CDR3 nucleotide sequence: TGTGCCAGCAGCGTAGGGCGGGGAACTAATGAAAAACTGTTTTTT. Its translation is CASSVGRGTNEKLFF.